This TCR beta chain comes out of a study of blood T cell repertoires in COVID-19. Study background: Specimens from acute and convalescent COVID-19 originated in the United States, Italy and Spain. Sample material is recorded as cDNA or gDNA derived from T cells, B-cell-depleted T cells, or PBMCs.

This clone was detected once. In the original workflow: Reference gene primer amplification gave estimated nucleated cell counts. Libraries were prepared by immunoSEQ multiplex PCR; TCRdb keeps only in-frame clonotypes and omits some of them. That table supplies the V and J calls and clone size; D and trimming were determined from the DNA. The table includes some 150,000 clones, 84% detected once. Deletions cut 1 base from V and 2 bases from J, with 6 bases between. Germline V gene sequence: CDR1 LGHNT, CDR2 FRNRAP. The CDR3 covers 14 residues. The clonotype originates from a woman between 50 and 59 years old in a cohort sampled during active or convalescent COVID-19. Sequencing input: peripheral blood. The V call is TRBV12-5, the J call TRBJ1-5; D is unresolved. The CDR3 here is CASGLERGNQPQHF. CDR3 DNA sequence: TGTGCTAGTGGTTTGGAGAGGGGCAATCAGCCCCAGCATTTT.